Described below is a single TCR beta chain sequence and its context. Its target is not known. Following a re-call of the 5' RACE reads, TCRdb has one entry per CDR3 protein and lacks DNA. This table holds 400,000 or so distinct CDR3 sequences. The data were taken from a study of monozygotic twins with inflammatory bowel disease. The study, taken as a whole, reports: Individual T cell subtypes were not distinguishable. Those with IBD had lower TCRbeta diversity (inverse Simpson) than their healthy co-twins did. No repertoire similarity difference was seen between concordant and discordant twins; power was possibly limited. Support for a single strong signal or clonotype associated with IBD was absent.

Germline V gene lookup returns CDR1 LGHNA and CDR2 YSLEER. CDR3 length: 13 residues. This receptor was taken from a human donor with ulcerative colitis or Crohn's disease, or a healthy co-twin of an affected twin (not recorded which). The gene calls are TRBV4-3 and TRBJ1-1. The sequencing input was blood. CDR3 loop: CASSQVRNTEAFF.